One sample yielded the 10 T cell receptor beta chains listed below, sequenced in a study of T cell responses to AZD1222 COVID-19 vaccine. Libraries were prepared by immunoSEQ multiplex PCR; TCRdb keeps only in-frame clonotypes and omits some of them. The table lists around 100,000 clones, about 88% of them singletons. The material was peripheral blood, obtained on day 0 of AZD1222 vaccination. The receptors shown here come from an adult in good health.

V is TRBV9 and J is TRBJ2-1, with D unclear. The V and J ends lost 4 bases and 6 bases respectively, with 11 bases between them. This CDR3 region has 13 residues. Germline CDR1 reads SGDLS; CDR2 reads YYNGEE. The CDR3 nucleotides are TGTGCCAGCAGCCCACCCAGCCCCAATGAGCAGTTCTTC. This sequence encodes CASSPPSPNEQFF.

The V gene is TRBV13, the J gene TRBJ2-7, with 7 bases lining up with TRBD1. Germline loops: CDR1 PRHDT, CDR2 FYEKMQ (reference sequence). V shed 4 bases and J 2 bases; nucleotides not matched to a gene: 8. This CDR3 spans 15 amino acids. The CDR3 reads CASSSTGYGTYEQYF. The CDR3 DNA reads as TGTGCCAGCAGCTCGACAGGGTATGGAACCTACGAGCAGTACTTC.

The J gene is TRBJ1-1, the V gene TRBV19; D is ambiguous. The CDR3 is 14 amino acids. CDR1 is LNHDA and CDR2 is SQIVND in the germline V gene (reference sequence). V shed 7 bases and J shed 0 bases, with 12 bases lying between them. CDR3 nucleotides: TGTGCCAGTACCACGAGCACCATGAACACTGAAGCTTTCTTT. Protein sequence: CASTTSTMNTEAFF.

The chain has TRBV7-2 and TRBJ1-6; D not certain. The CDR3 is 16 amino acids. CDR1 SGHTA and CDR2 FQGNSA come from the germline V gene. The V and J ends lost 4 bases and 3 bases respectively, with 13 bases between them. The CDR3 sequence is CASSSRTGYYNSPLHF. In DNA form, the CDR3 reads TGTGCCAGCAGCTCCCGGACGGGATACTATAATTCACCCCTCCACTTT.

The rearrangement uses TRBV9 and TRBJ2-2; tentatively, D is TRBD1 (5 bases). CDR1 and CDR2 (germline): SGDLS, YYNGEE. This CDR3 has 15 residues. The V and J ends lost 7 bases and 0 bases respectively, with 13 bases between them. CDR3 in DNA: TGTGCCAGCGGATGGACACCATCGAACACCGGGGAGCTGTTTTTT. It yields the protein CASGWTPSNTGELFF.

In this sample, this clone turned up once. V usage is TRBV2 and J usage is TRBJ1-2, with D uncertain. V lost 7 bases, J lost 8 bases, and 20 bases lay in between. Germline CDR1 SNHLY, CDR2 FYNNEI. CDR3 length equals 14 residues. The chain's CDR3 is CASKDDWAAAGYTF. The CDR3 bases are TGTGCCAGCAAGGATGATTGGGCGGCCGCCGGCTACACCTTC. Full variable domain (outside the CDR3, taken from reference TRBV2 and TRBJ1-2): EPEVTQTPSHQVTQMGQEVILRCVPISNHLYFYWYRQILGQKVEFLVSFYNNEISEKSEIFDDQFSVERPDGSNFTLKIRSTKLEDSAMYFCASKDDWAAAGYTFGSGTRLTVV.

In its sample, this clone was seen a few times. The chain has TRBV4-1 and TRBJ2-3; 7 positions match TRBD1. V was pared by 4 bases and J by 0 bases, with 4 bases of the junction left unmatched. The length of the CDR3 is 15 residues. CDR1 is MGHRA, CDR2 YSYEKL, per germline. The CDR3 loop reads CASSPGTVSTDTQYF. CDR3 bases: TGCGCCAGCAGCCCGGGGACAGTCAGCACAGATACGCAGTATTTT.

The chain employs TRBV28 and TRBJ1-5; TRBD1 agrees at 10 bases. The CDR3 is 15 residues long. CDR1 is MDHEN and CDR2 is SYDVKM in the germline V gene. V lost 3 bases and J lost 7; bases outside the gene matches: 6. This CDR3 reads CASSLGQGFRQPQHF. CDR3 nucleotide sequence: TGTGCCAGCAGTTTGGGACAGGGGTTTCGGCAGCCCCAGCATTTT.

Only one count was recorded for this clone. The chain is built from TRBV24-1 and TRBJ1-1; D unresolved. With 1 base removed from V and 8 bases from J, the gap between germline ends came to 10 bases. Germline lookup yields CDR1 KGHDR and CDR2 SFDVKD. The CDR3 has 13 amino acids. CDR3 sequence (DNA): TGTGCCACCAGTGATTTCCGACAAGAGGAAGCTTTCTTT. Translated, it gives CATSDFRQEEAFF.

The gene calls are TRBV3-1 (or the pseudogene TRBV3-2) and TRBJ2-1; tentatively, D is TRBD2 (7 bases). The germline V gene encodes CDR1 LGHDT and CDR2 YNNKEL (reference sequence). Trimming removed 3 bases at V and 6 bases at J, with 21 bases between. This CDR3 contains 17 residues. CDR3 nucleotide sequence: TGTGCCAGCAGCCAGCCCACCTTGGGGGGGGCCCTCAATGAGCAGTTCTTC. The encoded protein is CASSQPTLGGALNEQFF.